This T cell receptor beta chain was profiled in a study of blood T cell repertoires in COVID-19. This clone was observed a handful of times. The CDR3 extends over 13 amino acids. Germline lookup yields CDR1 SGHDT and CDR2 YYEEEE. V gave up 2 bases and J gave up 7 bases, with 9 bases separating them. The assay was immunoSEQ multiplex PCR, and TCRdb's table has in-frame clones only and misses some. Counted here are around 100,000 clones, more than 80% occurring once; the ten biggest clones make up about 5.5%. The chain uses TRBV5-6 and TRBJ1-4; a weak D match, TRBD1 (5 bases). The specimen was peripheral blood. The source of this sequence is a woman aged 55 to 70 with COVID-19, enrolled during active disease. CDR3 in DNA: TGTGCCAGCAGCTTCGAAGGGGCTGAAAAACTGTTTTTT. Residues: CASSFEGAEKLFF.